This TCR beta chain appears in the sequencing data of a study of shared clonotypes between healthy human individuals. For the study at large: Three plates each covered CD4 naive and memory; CD8 naive two, CD8 memory one.

Losses at the gene ends were 5 bases for V and 5 bases for J; bases not matched to a gene: 9. This CDR3 has 15 residues. CDR1 and CDR2 from the germline V gene are MNHEY and SMNVEV (reference sequence). The table came from immunoSEQ multiplex PCR; TCRdb's copy has only in-frame clones and leaves some out. The data hold roughly 2.6 million clones, with just over 90% observed a single time. This sequence originates from a man between 18 and 35 years old in good health. The chain employs TRBV27 and TRBJ2-4; 7 bases fit TRBD1. Sequenced input: naive CD4+ T cells sorted from blood. Subset given: CD45RA+ positively selected. CDR3 amino acids: CASSLQGLSENIQYF. CDR3 in DNA: TGTGCCAGCAGTCTACAGGGGCTCTCGGAAAACATTCAGTACTTC.